Following are 17 T cell receptor beta chains from one sample sequenced in a study of T cell changes during pregnancy in multiple sclerosis. Assay: immunoSEQ multiplex PCR; the TCRdb copy retains only in-frame clones and omits some. The table records 45,000 to 60,000 clones, roughly 90% of them present only once. The specimen comprised CD8+ T cells from peripheral blood mononuclear cells, sampled before pregnancy. These receptors were obtained from a female donor with multiple sclerosis, enrolled in a pregnancy study.

The V and J genes are TRBV9 and TRBJ1-6; D is possibly TRBD1 (5 bases). Trimming removed 0 bases from V and 8 bases from J, with 9 bases in between. The CDR3 consists of 14 residues. Germline V gives CDR1 SGDLS, CDR2 YYNGEE. DNA of the CDR3: TGTGCCAGCAGCGTAGGGGGGGACCATTCACCCCTCCACTTT. Amino acid sequence: CASSVGGDHSPLHF.

Written as DNA, the CDR3 is TGTGCCAGCAGTTACTCTAGGGGGGGTGAGCAGTTCTTC. Encoded protein: CASSYSRGGEQFF. The V call is TRBV6-5, the J call TRBJ2-1; tentative D call: TRBD2 (7 bases). The CDR3 sequence is 13 residues long. With 0 bases removed from V and 9 bases from J, the gap between germline ends came to 9 bases. Per the germline V gene, CDR1 is MNHEY and CDR2 is SVGAGI.

This clone is a singleton in its sample. The V and J genes are TRBV7-8 and TRBJ2-7, with a possible D match to TRBD2 (5 bases). CDR1 is SGHVS and CDR2 is FQNEAQ in the germline V gene. The CDR3 extends over 14 amino acids. Trimming took 0 bases from V and 5 from J, leaving 11 bases between them. CDR3 sequence: CASSLARAGNEQYF. The CDR3 DNA sequence: TGTGCCAGCAGCTTAGCACGGGCGGGCAACGAGCAGTACTTC.

CDR3 DNA sequence: TGTGCCAGCAGTGACACACTAGCGGGGGGGCCATTTTACAATGAGCAGTTCTTC. Encoded protein: CASSDTLAGGPFYNEQFF. The V and J genes are TRBV6-4 and TRBJ2-1; 13 bases are shared with TRBD2. The V gene's germline CDR1 is MRHNA and CDR2 SNTAGT. Trimming took 2 bases from V and 4 from J; bases not matched to a gene: 8. CDR3 length: 18 amino acids.

J is TRBJ2-7 and V is TRBV6-5; tentatively, D is TRBD1 (6 bases). The germline gives CDR1 MNHEY, CDR2 SVGAGI. The CDR3 is made up of 16 amino acids. With 0 bases removed from V and 1 base from J, the gap between germline ends came to 13 bases. For the CDR3, the DNA is TGTGCCAGCAGTTACTCGTGGGGGCTTGGGTCCTACGAGCAGTACTTC. Its translation is CASSYSWGLGSYEQYF.

V and J are TRBV7-9 and TRBJ1-1; the match to TRBD1 covers 9 bases. V shed 1 base and J 1 base; nucleotides not matched to a gene: 4. This CDR3 spans 16 amino acids. The germline V gene has CDR1 SEHNR and CDR2 FQNEAQ (reference sequence). The CDR3 sequence: CASSLVGTGSNTEAFF. CDR3 DNA sequence: TGTGCCAGCAGCTTAGTCGGGACAGGGTCGAACACTGAAGCTTTCTTT.

J is TRBJ2-3 and V is TRBV7-9; 12 bases are shared with TRBD2. With V trimmed by 5 bases and J by 0 bases, 12 bases remained unmatched. Per the germline V gene, CDR1 is SEHNR and CDR2 is FQNEAQ (reference sequence). This CDR3 comprises 19 residues. CDR3 sequence: CASSLLTSGGPLSTDTQYF. DNA for the CDR3: TGTGCCAGCAGCCTACTTACTAGCGGGGGGCCCCTTAGCACAGATACGCAGTATTTT.

The rearrangement links TRBV9 to TRBJ2-1, with 12 bases matching TRBD2. The junction had 10 bases not matched to a gene; V was cut back by 2 bases and J by 10 bases. From germline, CDR1 is SGDLS and CDR2 YYNGEE. This CDR3 has 16 residues. CDR3 sequence reads: CASSVPSGGGTNEQFF. CDR3 nucleotides: TGTGCCAGCAGCGTCCCTAGCGGGGGGGGTACAAACGAGCAGTTCTTC.

For this clone: The sample contains more than one DNA sequence encoding this CDR3. The chain couples TRBV9 to TRBJ2-3; 12 bases fit TRBD2. Germline assignment: CDR1 SGDLS and CDR2 YYNGEE. This CDR3 has 15 residues. V lost 3 bases and J lost 1; bases outside the gene matches: 0. DNA of the CDR3: TGTGCCAGCAGCGCTAGCGGGGGGGGCACAGATACGCAGTATTTT. As protein: CASSASGGGTDTQYF.

The chain employs TRBV6-6 and TRBJ2-2, with TRBD2 matching 16 bases. The germline gives CDR1 MNHNY, CDR2 SVGAGI (reference sequence). This CDR3 is 16 amino acids long. V lost 4 bases, J lost 7 bases, and 3 bases stayed unmatched. The CDR3 reads CASSSGTSGGGGELFF. In DNA, the CDR3 is TGTGCCAGCAGTTCCGGGACTAGCGGGGGGGGCGGGGAGCTGTTTTTT.

V usage is TRBV19 and J usage is TRBJ1-1; D remains unclear. Germline CDR1 and CDR2: LNHDA and SQIVND (reference sequence). The V end was cut by 0 bases, the J end by 7 bases, with 6 bases between. CDR3 size: 12 residues. As DNA, the CDR3 is TGTGCCAGTAGTATAGATCTAAGTGAAGCTTTCTTT. It codes for CASSIDLSEAFF.

The chain uses TRBV4-1 and TRBJ2-1, with 13 bases lining up with TRBD2. J gave up 10 bases and V 6 bases, and 9 bases lay outside the gene matches. Germline assignment: CDR1 MGHRA and CDR2 YSYEKL. This CDR3 is built from 15 residues. CDR3 residues: CASRLTSGGAREQFF. CDR3 DNA sequence: TGCGCCAGCAGGCTTACTAGCGGGGGGGCCCGAGAGCAGTTCTTC.

This clone occurred once. CDR3 amino acids: CASSWGTGDNSPLHF. The CDR3 DNA is TGTGCCAGCAGCTGGGGGACAGGAGATAATTCACCCCTCCACTTT. This chain links TRBV5-6 with TRBJ1-6, with 8 bases lining up with TRBD1. Germline V gene sequence: CDR1 SGHDT, CDR2 YYEEEE. This CDR3 comprises 15 residues. Trimming cost V 3 bases and J 5 bases; bases outside gene matches: 4. The full variable domain, in which reference TRBV5-6 and TRBJ1-6 provide the parts outside the CDR3, is DAGVTQSPTHLIKTRGQQVTLRCSPKSGHDTVSWYQQALGQGPQFIFQYYEEEERQRGNFPDRFSGHQFPNYSSELNVNALLLGDSALYLCASSWGTGDNSPLHFGNGTRLTVT.

V usage is TRBV4-3 and J usage is TRBJ2-7; 9 nucleotides match TRBD1. The length of the CDR3 is 16 residues. Per germline, CDR1 LGHNA and CDR2 YSLEER. V lost 0 bases to trimming and J lost 6 bases; unmatched junction nucleotides: 9. The CDR3 spells CASSQDEGTGFGEQYF. In DNA, the CDR3 is TGCGCCAGCAGCCAAGATGAAGGGACAGGGTTTGGCGAGCAGTACTTC.

The V gene is TRBV11-2, the J gene TRBJ2-7, with TRBD2 matching 8 bases. With V trimmed by 5 bases and J by 0 bases, 3 bases remained unmatched. This CDR3 has 14 residues. CDR1 and CDR2 from the germline V gene are SGHAT and FQNNGV. The CDR3: CASSLAGSSYEQYF. The CDR3 DNA reads TGTGCCAGCAGCCTAGCGGGTTCCTCCTACGAGCAGTACTTC. The full variable domain, with the rest looked up from reference TRBV11-2 and TRBJ2-7, is EAGVAQSPRYKIIEKRQSVAFWCNPISGHATLYWYQQILGQGPKLLIQFQNNGVVDDSQLPKDRFSAERLKGVDSTLKIQPAKLEDSAVYLCASSLAGSSYEQYFGPGTRLTVT.

The chain carries TRBV4-2 and TRBJ1-1; D call uncertain. The ends were cut back, 0 bases at V and 5 bases at J, with 10 bases in the middle. The CDR3 length is 14 residues. Germline V gene sequence: CDR1 LGHNA, CDR2 YNFKEQ. DNA for the CDR3: TGTGCCAGCAGCCAAGATAACGGGAATACTGAAGCTTTCTTT. Translation: CASSQDNGNTEAFF.

Turning to this clone: The identical CDR3 is also encoded by other nucleotide sequences in the sample. V is TRBV19 and J is TRBJ2-7; TRBD2 aligns across 9 bases. V shed 3 bases and J 4 bases; nucleotides not matched to a gene: 1. The germline V gene encodes CDR1 LNHDA and CDR2 SQIVND (reference sequence). This CDR3 contains 13 residues. In DNA, the CDR3 is TGTGCCAGTAGTATGGGACTAGCTTACGAGCAGTACTTC. As protein: CASSMGLAYEQYF.